This T cell receptor (beta chain) was recovered during a study of shared clonotypes between healthy human individuals. About the study: CD4 naive and CD4 memory each took three plates per donor, while CD8 naive took two and CD8 memory one. Study-wide findings and caveats: Sharing across a handful of donors was seen in 4% to 6.5% of naive CD4 clonotypes.

Negatively enriched CD4+ T cells were divided by CD45RA into naive and memory. Germline assignment: CDR1 SGHNT and CDR2 YYREEE (reference sequence). Germline trimming cut 3 bases from V and 8 bases from J; bases unmatched to any gene: 11. There are 15 residues in the CDR3. A note on this clone: Its antigen is unknown.

For sorted subsets, about 0.2 ug DNA per replicate equaled about 27,000 T cell genomes. Repertoires were generated with immunoSEQ multiplex PCR, while TCRdb's copy carries only in-frame clones and drops some. The top ten hold less than 0.06% of the sample, which has more than 400,000 clones, 90% to 96% seen once. The sequencing input was naive CD4+ T cells sorted from blood. Subset reported: CD45RA+ positively selected. The rearrangement uses TRBV5-4 and TRBJ2-1; 7 positions match TRBD2. This sequence was found in a woman aged 30 to 39 in good health. CDR3 coding DNA: TGTGCCAGCAGCTCTCTCCTGTCGGGAGGAGATGAGCAGTTCTTC. As protein: CASSSLLSGGDEQFF.